These 24 T cell receptor beta chains were all obtained from the same sample, sequenced in a study of cytomegalovirus exposure and HLA in healthy donors. PCR employed 60 Vbeta and 13 Jbeta primers. Repertoires were generated with immunoSEQ multiplex PCR, while TCRdb's copy carries only in-frame clones and drops some. The table includes about 130,000 clones, roughly 80% detected once. Sample: PBMCs. The receptors here all came from a male donor in good health and CMV-seronegative.

In this sample, this clone turned up once. The chain has TRBV21-1 and TRBJ1-2. TRBV21-1 is reported as a pseudogene. CDR3 size: 20 residues. The CDR3 region has the DNA TGTGCCAGCAGCAAACCTGTGGGGATCAGGAGGGGCGTTCTGAACTATGGCTACACCTTC. As protein: CASSKPVGIRRGVLNYGYTF.

V is TRBV4-3 and J is TRBJ2-7, with unresolved D. Trimming shortened V by 1 base and J by 0 bases, and 10 bases separated the two germline ends. The CDR3 has 15 residues. CDR1 LGHNA and CDR2 YSLEER come from the germline V gene. CDR3 sequence: CASSQVFGPSYEQYF. The DNA of the CDR3 is TGCGCCAGCAGCCAAGTCTTCGGTCCCTCCTACGAGCAGTACTTC.

In its sample, this clone was seen a few times. The gene calls are TRBV10-3 and TRBJ2-3, with 7 bases aligning to TRBD2. Germline assignment: CDR1 ENHRY and CDR2 SYGVKD. V lost 4 bases, J lost 3 bases, and 7 bases stayed unmatched. The CDR3 consists of 15 residues. CDR3: CAISGGGGVTDTQYF. For the CDR3, the DNA is TGTGCCATCAGTGGAGGCGGGGGAGTAACAGATACGCAGTATTTT.

The gene calls are TRBV4-1 and TRBJ1-1; D is ambiguous. V shed 3 bases and J shed 8 bases, with 13 bases lying between them. The CDR3 has 13 residues. Germline V gives CDR1 MGHRA, CDR2 YSYEKL. The CDR3 is CASSHATPGEAFF. CDR3 in DNA: TGCGCCAGCAGCCACGCCACTCCGGGGGAAGCTTTCTTT.

The J gene is TRBJ2-3, the V gene TRBV11-3, with a possible D match to TRBD2 (6 bases). The CDR3 totals 14 residues. Between the trimmed V and J ends, which lost 5 bases and 4 bases, there was a span of 13 bases. Germline CDR1 and CDR2: SGHNT and YENEEA. CDR3 protein: CASSLAGSPDTQYF. CDR3 sequence (DNA): TGTGCCAGCAGCCTGGCGGGGAGCCCAGATACGCAGTATTTT.

The rearrangement joins TRBV7-9 to TRBJ2-7; 7 bases align to TRBD2. Germline CDR1 is SEHNR and CDR2 is FQNEAQ (reference sequence). V dropped 3 bases and J dropped 2; count of bases not matched to a gene: 4. This CDR3 is 14 amino acids long. The CDR3 DNA is TGTGCCAGCAGCTTGAGCGGGGCCCCCTACGAGCAGTACTTC. Residues: CASSLSGAPYEQYF.

This clone has a single count. The chain carries TRBV10-1 and TRBJ2-2, with 14 bases identical to TRBD2. The CDR3 spans 18 residues. With V trimmed by 6 bases and J by 2 bases, 8 bases remained unmatched. Per germline, CDR1 WNHNN and CDR2 SYGVQD (reference sequence). For the CDR3, the DNA is TGCGCCAGCAGCCGGACTAGCGGGAGGCTTCTAAACACCGGGGAGCTGTTTTTT. Encoded protein: CASSRTSGRLLNTGELFF.

The CDR3: CASSPPGQGVTSGSYEQYF. The CDR3 DNA sequence: TGTGCCAGCAGTCCCCCGGGACAGGGAGTGACTAGCGGGAGCTACGAGCAGTACTTC. The genes are TRBV28 and TRBJ2-7; 12 bases are shared with TRBD2. The germline CDR1 and CDR2 sequences are MDHEN and SYDVKM. The CDR3 runs to 19 residues. V lost 5 bases, J lost 3 bases, and 17 bases stayed unmatched.

This clone was seen more than once but under ten times. In DNA, the CDR3 is TGTGCCAGCAGCCACACGGGACAGGGGGACTACGAGCAGTACTTC. Encoded protein: CASSHTGQGDYEQYF. The chain combines TRBV11-3 with TRBJ2-7; 11 bases agree with TRBD1. The CDR3 has 15 residues. Germline V gene data show CDR1 as SGHNT and CDR2 as YENEEA. V lost 5 bases, J lost 3 bases, and 6 bases stayed unmatched.

This clone has a single count. This chain connects TRBV7-2 to TRBJ2-7, with 7 positions matching TRBD2. The CDR3 is made up of 13 amino acids. Trimming cost V 6 bases and J 9 bases; bases outside gene matches: 11. The germline CDR1 and CDR2 sequences are SGHTA and FQGNSA. CDR3 protein: CASSPTQSSGQYF. In DNA, the CDR3 is TGTGCCAGCAGTCCTACCCAATCTAGCGGGCAGTACTTC.

The rearrangement uses TRBV7-8 and TRBJ2-7, with D possibly matching TRBD1 (6 bases). Germline loops: CDR1 SGHVS, CDR2 FQNEAQ. Between the trimmed V and J ends, which lost 1 base and 3 bases, there was a span of 22 bases. The CDR3 totals 18 residues. The CDR3, as DNA: TGTGCCAGCAGCTTAGTGTTTTCGGGGCAGGGACAACTCTACGAGCAGTACTTC. This encodes CASSLVFSGQGQLYEQYF.

The J gene is TRBJ2-7, the V gene TRBV6-1; a weak D match, TRBD1 (6 bases). Trimming removed 8 bases from V and 2 bases from J, with 13 bases in between. CDR3 length: 13 residues. CDR1 and CDR2 (germline): MNHNS, SASEGT. The chain's CDR3 is CASLRQAAYEQYF. CDR3 nucleotide sequence: TGTGCCAGCCTGCGACAGGCGGCCTACGAGCAGTACTTC.

This clone was seen a handful of times. The V gene is TRBV7-9, the J gene TRBJ2-5, with 7 bases fitting TRBD1. V gave up 8 bases and J gave up 5 bases; unmatched junction bases: 5. In germline, CDR1 is SEHNR, CDR2 FQNEAQ (reference sequence). This CDR3 comprises 12 residues. The CDR3 DNA is TGTGCCAGCCAGTCACAGGGGGAGACCCAGTACTTC. It is translated as CASQSQGETQYF. The full variable domain, completed using reference TRBV7-9 and TRBJ2-5, is DTGVSQNPRHKITKRGQNVTFRCDPISEHNRLYWYRQTLGQGPEFLTYFQNEAQLEKSRLLSDRFSAERPKGSFSTLEIQRTEQGDSAMYLCASQSQGETQYFGPGTRLLVL.

V is TRBV7-2 and J is TRBJ2-5; D is ambiguous. CDR3 size: 12 residues. The germline gives CDR1 SGHTA, CDR2 FQGNSA. V lost 4 bases to trimming and J lost 5 bases, with 8 bases between them. CDR3 in amino acids: CASSSVVETQYF. For the CDR3, the DNA is TGTGCCAGCAGCTCTGTAGTTGAGACCCAGTACTTC.

As concerns this clone: Distinct nucleotide sequences in the sample also encode this CDR3. The chain recombines TRBV28 with TRBJ1-3; D is undetermined. Trimming took 4 bases from V and 0 from J, leaving 7 bases between them. This CDR3 has 14 residues. Germline CDR1 MDHEN, CDR2 SYDVKM. CDR3 region: CASSSGGSGNTIYF. The CDR3 DNA follows: TGTGCCAGCAGTTCAGGAGGCTCTGGAAACACCATATATTTT.

The chain combines TRBV28 with TRBJ1-2; D remains unclear. The germline CDR1 and CDR2 sequences are MDHEN and SYDVKM. This CDR3 contains 13 residues. V lost 2 bases to trimming and J lost 5 bases, with 9 bases between them. The CDR3 bases are TGTGCCAGCAGTTTACCAGCGGAATATGGCTACACCTTC. Translation gives CASSLPAEYGYTF.

The V call is TRBV30, the J call TRBJ2-6, with D maybe TRBD1 (5 bases). The CDR3 length is 15 residues. The V end was cut by 0 bases, the J end by 4 bases, with 10 bases between. Per the germline V gene, CDR1 is GTSNPN and CDR2 is SVGIG (reference sequence). CDR3 residues: CAWSVGVLGANVLTF. The DNA for the CDR3 is TGTGCCTGGAGTGTAGGGGTTCTGGGGGCCAACGTCCTGACTTTC.

This clone was seen more than once but under ten times. The chain recombines TRBV30 with TRBJ2-7; D possibly corresponds to TRBD1 (5 bases). V was clipped by 0 bases and J by 4 bases, with 19 bases between them. This CDR3 region has 16 residues. Germline CDR1 GTSNPN, CDR2 SVGIG (reference sequence). The CDR3 DNA is TGTGCCTGGAGTGTATCAGGGCGAGTTGGCTCATACGAGCAGTACTTC. This codes for CAWSVSGRVGSYEQYF.

The chain combines TRBV7-9 with TRBJ1-1; TRBD1 agrees at 9 bases. With V trimmed by 5 bases and J by 7 bases, 5 bases remained unmatched. Germline V gene lookup returns CDR1 SEHNR and CDR2 FQNEAQ (reference sequence). The CDR3 extends over 13 amino acids. The CDR3 here is CASSLLGQGEAFF. The CDR3 DNA is TGTGCCAGCAGCCTACTGGGACAGGGTGAAGCTTTCTTT.

V usage is TRBV19 and J usage is TRBJ1-5; TRBD1 might be the D (6 bases). The CDR3 consists of 15 residues. Germline CDR1 is LNHDA and CDR2 is SQIVND (reference sequence). V was shortened by 5 bases and J by 3 bases, with 14 bases between the two germline ends. CDR3 region: CASSPLDRNNQPQHF. The CDR3 nucleotides are TGTGCCAGTAGTCCATTGGACAGAAACAATCAGCCCCAGCATTTT.

CDR3 region: CASSMGSGGYEQYF. In DNA form, the CDR3 reads TGTGCCAGTAGTATGGGCTCGGGGGGCTACGAGCAGTACTTC. This sequence joins TRBV19 and TRBJ2-7; 7 bases line up with TRBD2. Germline-derived CDR1 and CDR2 are LNHDA and SQIVND (reference sequence). The CDR3 is 14 residues long. J lost 3 bases, V lost 3 bases, and 5 bases had no gene match.

The chain has TRBV5-4 and TRBJ1-5; weak D call: TRBD1 (6 bases). In germline, CDR1 is SGHNT, CDR2 YYREEE (reference sequence). The V and J ends lost 3 bases and 5 bases respectively, with 12 bases between them. The CDR3 has 14 residues. CDR3 in DNA: TGTGCCAGCAGCTGGGGGGGGCGCGATCAGCCCCAGCATTTT. It yields the protein CASSWGGRDQPQHF.

This sequence joins TRBV9 and TRBJ2-3; the D gene is possibly TRBD2 (6 bases). Per germline, CDR1 SGDLS and CDR2 YYNGEE. The ends were cut back, 1 base at V and 6 bases at J, with 12 bases in the middle. The CDR3 totals 14 residues. CDR3 in amino acids: CASSVRGSGDTQYF. Here the CDR3 DNA reads TGTGCCAGCAGCGTACGGGGGAGTGGGGATACGCAGTATTTT.

This clone has just one count. This chain connects TRBV30 to TRBJ2-5, with D perhaps TRBD1 (5 bases). In germline, CDR1 is GTSNPN, CDR2 SVGIG (reference sequence). The CDR3 runs to 12 residues. Deletions cut 3 bases from V and 7 bases from J, with 12 bases between. The CDR3 DNA is TGTGCCTGGAGCCGGGCAACAGGGACCCAGTACTTC. Protein: CAWSRATGTQYF.